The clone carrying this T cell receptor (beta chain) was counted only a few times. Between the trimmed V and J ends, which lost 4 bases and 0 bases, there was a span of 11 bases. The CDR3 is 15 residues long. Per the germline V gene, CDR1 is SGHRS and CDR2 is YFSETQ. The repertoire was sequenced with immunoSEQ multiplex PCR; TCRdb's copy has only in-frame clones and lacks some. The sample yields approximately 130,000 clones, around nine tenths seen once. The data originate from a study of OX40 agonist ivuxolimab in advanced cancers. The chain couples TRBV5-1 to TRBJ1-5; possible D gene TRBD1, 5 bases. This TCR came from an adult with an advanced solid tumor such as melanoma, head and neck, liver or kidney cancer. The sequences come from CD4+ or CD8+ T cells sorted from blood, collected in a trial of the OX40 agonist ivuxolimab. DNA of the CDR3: TGCGCCAGCAGCCCACTGGGGGATAGCAATCAGCCCCAGCATTTT. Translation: CASSPLGDSNQPQHF.